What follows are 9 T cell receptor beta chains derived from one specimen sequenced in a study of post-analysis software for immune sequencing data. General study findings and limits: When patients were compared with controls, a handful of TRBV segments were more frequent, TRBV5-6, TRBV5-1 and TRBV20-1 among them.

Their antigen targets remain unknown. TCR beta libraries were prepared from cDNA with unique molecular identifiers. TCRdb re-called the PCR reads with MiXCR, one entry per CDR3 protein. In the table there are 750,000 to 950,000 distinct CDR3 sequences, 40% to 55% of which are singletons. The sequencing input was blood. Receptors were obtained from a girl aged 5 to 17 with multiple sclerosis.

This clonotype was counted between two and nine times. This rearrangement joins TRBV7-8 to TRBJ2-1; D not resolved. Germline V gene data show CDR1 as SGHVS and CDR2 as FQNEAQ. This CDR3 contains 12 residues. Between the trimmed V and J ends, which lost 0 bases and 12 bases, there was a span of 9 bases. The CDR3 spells CASSLAYYGQFF. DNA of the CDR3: TGTGCCAGCAGCTTAGCGTACTACGGGCAGTTCTTC.

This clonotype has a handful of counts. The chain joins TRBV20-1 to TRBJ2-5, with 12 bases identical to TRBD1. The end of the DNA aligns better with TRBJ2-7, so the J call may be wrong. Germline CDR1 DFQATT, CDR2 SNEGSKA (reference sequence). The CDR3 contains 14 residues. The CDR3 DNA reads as TGCAGTGCCGCTCCCGGGACAGGGGGCGTCGAGCAGTACTTC. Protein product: CSAAPGTGGVEQYF.

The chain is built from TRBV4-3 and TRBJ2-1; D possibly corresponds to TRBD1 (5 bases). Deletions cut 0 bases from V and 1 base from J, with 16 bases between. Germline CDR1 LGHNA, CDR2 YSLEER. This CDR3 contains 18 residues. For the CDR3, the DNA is TGCGCCAGCAGCCAAGATCCGACAGCCCCAGGGTCCTACAATGAGCAGTTCTTC. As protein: CASSQDPTAPGSYNEQFF.

The chain's CDR3 is CSAIGARVEQYF. CDR3 DNA sequence: TGCAGTGCTATAGGGGCGCGAGTCGAGCAGTACTTC. The rearrangement joins TRBV20-1 to TRBJ2-7, with a possible D match to TRBD1 (5 bases). Trimming shortened V by 4 bases and J by 6 bases, and 13 bases separated the two germline ends. This CDR3 region has 12 residues. CDR1 is DFQATT and CDR2 is SNEGSKA in the germline V gene (reference sequence).

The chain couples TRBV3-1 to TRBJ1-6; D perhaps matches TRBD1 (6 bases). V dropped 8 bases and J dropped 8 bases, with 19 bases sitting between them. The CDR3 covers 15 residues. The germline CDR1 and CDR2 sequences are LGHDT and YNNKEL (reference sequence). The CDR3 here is CASVAGGRGYSPLHF. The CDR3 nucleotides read TGTGCCAGCGTGGCCGGGGGCCGTGGCTATTCACCCCTCCACTTT.

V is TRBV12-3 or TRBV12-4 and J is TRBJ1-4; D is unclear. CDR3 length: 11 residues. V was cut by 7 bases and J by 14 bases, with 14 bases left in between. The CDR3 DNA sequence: TGTGCCAGCACCGCAAGTTCCAGGCTGTTTTTT. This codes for CASTASSRLFF.

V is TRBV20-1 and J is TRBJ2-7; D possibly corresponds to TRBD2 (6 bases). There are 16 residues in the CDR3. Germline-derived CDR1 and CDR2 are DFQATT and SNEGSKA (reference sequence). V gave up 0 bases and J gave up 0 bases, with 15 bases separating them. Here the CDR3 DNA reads TGCAGTGCTAGAGACCGACTAACGGGAGCCTCCTACGAGCAGTACTTC. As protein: CSARDRLTGASYEQYF.

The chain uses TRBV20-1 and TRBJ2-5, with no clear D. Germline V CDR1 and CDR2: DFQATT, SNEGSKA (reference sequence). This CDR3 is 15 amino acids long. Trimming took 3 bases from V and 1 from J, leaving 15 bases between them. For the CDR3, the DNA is TGCAGTGCTAGGACCCCGCCCCGGACCCAAGAGACCCAGTACTTC. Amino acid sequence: CSARTPPRTQETQYF.

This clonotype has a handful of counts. As DNA, the CDR3 is TGTGCCAGCAGCGAAACAGAAAACACTGAAGCTTTCTTT. It specifies CASSETENTEAFF. The chain employs TRBV3-1 and TRBJ1-1; D unresolved. The CDR3 consists of 13 residues. Germline-derived CDR1 and CDR2 are LGHDT and YNNKEL (reference sequence). The V end was cut by 5 bases, the J end by 2 bases, with 9 bases between.